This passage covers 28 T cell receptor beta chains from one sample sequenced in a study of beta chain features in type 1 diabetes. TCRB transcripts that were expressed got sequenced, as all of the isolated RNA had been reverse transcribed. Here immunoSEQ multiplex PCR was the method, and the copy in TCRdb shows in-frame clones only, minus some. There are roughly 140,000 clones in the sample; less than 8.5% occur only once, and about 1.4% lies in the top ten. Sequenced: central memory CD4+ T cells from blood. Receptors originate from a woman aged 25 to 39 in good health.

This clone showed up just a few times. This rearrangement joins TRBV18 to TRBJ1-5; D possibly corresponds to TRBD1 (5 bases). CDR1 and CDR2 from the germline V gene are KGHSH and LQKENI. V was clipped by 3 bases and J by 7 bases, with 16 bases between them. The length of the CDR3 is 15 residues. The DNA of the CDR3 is TGTGCCAGCTCACCGTCCGGCACGGGGGAGCAGCCCCAGCATTTT. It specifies CASSPSGTGEQPQHF.

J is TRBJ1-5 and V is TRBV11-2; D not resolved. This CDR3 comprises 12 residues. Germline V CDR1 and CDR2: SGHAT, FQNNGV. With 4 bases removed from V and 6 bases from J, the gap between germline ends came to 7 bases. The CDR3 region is CASSSTGQPQHF. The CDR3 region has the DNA TGTGCCAGCAGCTCCACGGGTCAGCCCCAGCATTTT.

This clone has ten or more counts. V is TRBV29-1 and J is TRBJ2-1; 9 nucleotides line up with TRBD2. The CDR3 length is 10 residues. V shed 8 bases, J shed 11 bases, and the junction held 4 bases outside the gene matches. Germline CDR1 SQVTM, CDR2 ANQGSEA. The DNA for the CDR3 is TGCAGCCTGACTAGCGGCAAGCAGTTCTTC. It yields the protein CSLTSGKQFF.

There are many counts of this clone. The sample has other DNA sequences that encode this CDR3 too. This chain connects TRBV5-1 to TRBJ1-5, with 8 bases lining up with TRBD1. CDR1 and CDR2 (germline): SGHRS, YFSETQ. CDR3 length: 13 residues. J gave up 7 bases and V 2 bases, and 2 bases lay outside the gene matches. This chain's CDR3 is CASSLQGGQPQHF. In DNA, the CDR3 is TGCGCCAGCAGCTTACAGGGGGGCCAGCCCCAGCATTTT.

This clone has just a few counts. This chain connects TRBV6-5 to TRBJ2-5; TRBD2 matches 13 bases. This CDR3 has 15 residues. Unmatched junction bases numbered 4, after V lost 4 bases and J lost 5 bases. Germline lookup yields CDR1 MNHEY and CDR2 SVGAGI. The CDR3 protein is CASSWGLAGSETQYF. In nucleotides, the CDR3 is TGTGCCAGCAGTTGGGGACTAGCGGGATCTGAGACCCAGTACTTC.

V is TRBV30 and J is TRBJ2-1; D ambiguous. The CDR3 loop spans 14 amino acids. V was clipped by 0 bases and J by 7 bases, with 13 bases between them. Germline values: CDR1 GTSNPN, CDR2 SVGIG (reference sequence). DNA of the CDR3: TGTGCCTGGAGTGTAAAGCCGGGTGGGAATGAGCAGTTCTTC. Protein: CAWSVKPGGNEQFF.

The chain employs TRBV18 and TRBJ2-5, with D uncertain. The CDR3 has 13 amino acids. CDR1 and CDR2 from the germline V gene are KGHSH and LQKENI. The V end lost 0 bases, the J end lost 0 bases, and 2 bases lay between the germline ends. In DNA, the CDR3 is TGTGCCAGCTCACCACCCAACCAAGAGACCCAGTACTTC. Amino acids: CASSPPNQETQYF.

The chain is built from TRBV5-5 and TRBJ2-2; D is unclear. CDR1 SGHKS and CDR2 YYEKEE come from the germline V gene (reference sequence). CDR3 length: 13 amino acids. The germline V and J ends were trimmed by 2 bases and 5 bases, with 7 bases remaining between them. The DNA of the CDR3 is TGTGCCAGCAGCTTCTCGAGGACCGGGGAGCTGTTTTTT. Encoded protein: CASSFSRTGELFF.

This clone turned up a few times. CDR3 protein: CASSLGSSGSGYNEQFF. CDR3 bases: TGTGCCAGCAGCTTAGGATCGAGCGGGAGCGGCTACAATGAGCAGTTCTTC. The chain combines TRBV11-2 with TRBJ2-1; 8 bases map to TRBD2. Germline V gene sequence: CDR1 SGHAT, CDR2 FQNNGV. This CDR3 is 17 amino acids long. With 1 base clipped from V and 3 bases from J, the junction kept 8 bases outside the gene matches. Filled out from reference TRBV11-2 and TRBJ2-1, the complete variable domain reads EAGVAQSPRYKIIEKRQSVAFWCNPISGHATLYWYQQILGQGPKLLIQFQNNGVVDDSQLPKDRFSAERLKGVDSTLKIQPAKLEDSAVYLCASSLGSSGSGYNEQFFGPGTRLTVL.

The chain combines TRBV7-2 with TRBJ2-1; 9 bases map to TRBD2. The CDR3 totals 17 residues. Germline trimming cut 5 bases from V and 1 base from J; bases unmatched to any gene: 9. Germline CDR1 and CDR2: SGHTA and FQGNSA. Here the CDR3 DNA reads TGTGCCAGCAGCCCCAGTGGTAGCGGGAGTTCCTACAATGAGCAGTTCTTC. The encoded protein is CASSPSGSGSSYNEQFF.

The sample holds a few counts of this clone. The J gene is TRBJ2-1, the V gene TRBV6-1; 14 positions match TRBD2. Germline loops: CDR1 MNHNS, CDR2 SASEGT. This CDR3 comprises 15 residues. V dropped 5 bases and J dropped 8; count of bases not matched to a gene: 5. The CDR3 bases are TGTGCCAGCAGTACCGGGACTAGCGGGAGTGATGAGCAGTTCTTC. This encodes CASSTGTSGSDEQFF.

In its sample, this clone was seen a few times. As DNA, the CDR3 is TGTGCCAGCTCACCACCGGGACAGGTTAGGGAGACCCAGTACTTC. It is translated as CASSPPGQVRETQYF. V gene TRBV18 combines with J gene TRBJ2-5; the match to TRBD1 covers 8 bases. The CDR3 is 15 amino acids. Germline-derived CDR1 and CDR2 are KGHSH and LQKENI. The J segment lost 5 bases and the V segment lost 0 bases, leaving 5 bases of the junction unmatched.

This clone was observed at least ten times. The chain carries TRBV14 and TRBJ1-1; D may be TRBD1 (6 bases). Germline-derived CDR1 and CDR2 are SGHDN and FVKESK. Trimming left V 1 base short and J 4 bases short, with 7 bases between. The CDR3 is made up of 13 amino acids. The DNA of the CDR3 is TGTGCCAGCAGCCAAGTAGGGGGCACTGAAGCTTTCTTT. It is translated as CASSQVGGTEAFF.

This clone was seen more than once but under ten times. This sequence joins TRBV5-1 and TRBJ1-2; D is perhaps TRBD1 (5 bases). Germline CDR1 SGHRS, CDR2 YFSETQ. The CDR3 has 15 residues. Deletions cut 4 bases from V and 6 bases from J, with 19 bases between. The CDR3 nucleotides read TGCGCCAGCAGCCCGCGGGACGGACCCGGTAATGGCTACACCTTC. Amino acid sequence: CASSPRDGPGNGYTF.

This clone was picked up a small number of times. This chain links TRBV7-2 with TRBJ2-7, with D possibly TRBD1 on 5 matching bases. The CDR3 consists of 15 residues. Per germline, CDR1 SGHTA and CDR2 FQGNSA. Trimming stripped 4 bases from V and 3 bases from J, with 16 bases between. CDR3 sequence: CASSYAQGLGYEQYF. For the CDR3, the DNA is TGTGCCAGCAGCTACGCCCAGGGTTTAGGCTACGAGCAGTACTTC.

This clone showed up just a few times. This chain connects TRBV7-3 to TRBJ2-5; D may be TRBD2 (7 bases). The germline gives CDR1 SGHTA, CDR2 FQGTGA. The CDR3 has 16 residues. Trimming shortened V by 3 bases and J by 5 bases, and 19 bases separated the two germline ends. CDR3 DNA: TGTGCCAGCAGCTTTGGATACGCGGGGGCGGGGGAGACCCAGTACTTC. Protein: CASSFGYAGAGETQYF. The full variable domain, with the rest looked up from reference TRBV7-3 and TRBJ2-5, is GAGVSQTPSNKVTEKGKYVELRCDPISGHTALYWYRQSLGQGPEFLIYFQGTGAADDSGLPNDRFFAVRPEGSVSTLKIQRTERGDSAVYLCASSFGYAGAGETQYFGPGTRLLVL.

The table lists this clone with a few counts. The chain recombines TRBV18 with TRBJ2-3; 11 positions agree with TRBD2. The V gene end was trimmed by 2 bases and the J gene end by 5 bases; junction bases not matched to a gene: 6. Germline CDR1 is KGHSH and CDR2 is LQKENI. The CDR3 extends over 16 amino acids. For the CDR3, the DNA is TGTGCCAGCTCACCAAATAGCGGGAGGGCCGGAGATACGCAGTATTTT. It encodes CASSPNSGRAGDTQYF.

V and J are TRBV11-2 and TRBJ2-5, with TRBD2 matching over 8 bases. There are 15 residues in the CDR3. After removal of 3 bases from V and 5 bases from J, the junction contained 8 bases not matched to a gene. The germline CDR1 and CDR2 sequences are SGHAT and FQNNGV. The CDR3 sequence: CASSLRGTSWETQYF. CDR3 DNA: TGTGCCAGCAGCTTGCGTGGGACTAGTTGGGAGACCCAGTACTTC.

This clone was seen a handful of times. CDR3 sequence reads: CASSLVGGSSYEQYF. Here the CDR3 DNA reads TGTGCCAGCAGCTTAGTCGGCGGGTCCTCCTACGAGCAGTACTTC. The gene calls are TRBV7-2 and TRBJ2-7; maybe TRBD2 (5 bases). CDR3 length: 15 residues. V was clipped by 1 base and J by 0 bases, with 10 bases between them. CDR1 SGHTA and CDR2 FQGNSA come from the germline V gene.

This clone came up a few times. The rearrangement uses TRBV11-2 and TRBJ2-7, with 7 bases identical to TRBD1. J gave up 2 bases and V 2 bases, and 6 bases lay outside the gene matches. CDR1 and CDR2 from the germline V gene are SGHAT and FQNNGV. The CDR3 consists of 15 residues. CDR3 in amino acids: CASSLSRTGPYEQYF. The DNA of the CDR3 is TGTGCCAGCAGCTTATCCCGGACAGGACCCTACGAGCAGTACTTC.

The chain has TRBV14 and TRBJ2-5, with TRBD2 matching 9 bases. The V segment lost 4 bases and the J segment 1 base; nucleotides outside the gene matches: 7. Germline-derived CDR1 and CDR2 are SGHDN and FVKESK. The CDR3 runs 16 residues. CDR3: CASSLLAGVGQETQYF. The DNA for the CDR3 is TGTGCCAGCAGCCTGTTAGCGGGAGTGGGCCAAGAGACCCAGTACTTC.

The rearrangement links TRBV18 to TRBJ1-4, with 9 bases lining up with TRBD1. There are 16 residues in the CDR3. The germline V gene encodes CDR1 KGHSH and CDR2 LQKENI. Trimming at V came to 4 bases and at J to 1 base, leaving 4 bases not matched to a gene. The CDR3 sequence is CASSQQGAGTNEKLFF. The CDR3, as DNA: TGTGCCAGCTCACAACAGGGGGCCGGAACTAATGAAAAACTGTTTTTT.

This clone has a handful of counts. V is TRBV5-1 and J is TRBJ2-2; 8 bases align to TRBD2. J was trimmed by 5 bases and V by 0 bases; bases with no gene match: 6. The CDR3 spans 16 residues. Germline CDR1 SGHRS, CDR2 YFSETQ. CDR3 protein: CASSLDVTSVTGELFF. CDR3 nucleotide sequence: TGCGCCAGCAGCTTGGATGTGACTAGCGTAACCGGGGAGCTGTTTTTT.

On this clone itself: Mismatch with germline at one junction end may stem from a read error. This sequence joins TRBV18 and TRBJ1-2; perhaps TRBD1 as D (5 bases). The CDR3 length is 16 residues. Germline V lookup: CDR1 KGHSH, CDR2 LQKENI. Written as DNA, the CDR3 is TGTGCCAGCTCCCCACTAGATCGACAGAGCACCTATGGCTACACCTTC. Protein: CASSPLDRQSTYGYTF.

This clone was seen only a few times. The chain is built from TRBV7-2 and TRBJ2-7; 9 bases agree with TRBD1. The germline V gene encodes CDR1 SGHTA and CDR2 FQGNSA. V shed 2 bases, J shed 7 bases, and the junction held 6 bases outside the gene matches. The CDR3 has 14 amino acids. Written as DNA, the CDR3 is TGTGCCAGCAGCTTACAGGGACAGGGTTTGGAGCAGTACTTC. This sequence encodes CASSLQGQGLEQYF.

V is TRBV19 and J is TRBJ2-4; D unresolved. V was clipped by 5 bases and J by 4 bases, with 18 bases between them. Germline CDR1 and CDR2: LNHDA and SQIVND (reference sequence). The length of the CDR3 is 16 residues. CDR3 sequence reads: CASSPQVWSPKNIQYF. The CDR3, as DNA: TGTGCCAGTAGTCCGCAGGTTTGGTCGCCAAAAAACATTCAGTACTTC.

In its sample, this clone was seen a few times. This chain's CDR3 is CASSQEIRGDTGLSQPQHF. The CDR3, as DNA: TGTGCCAGCAGCCAAGAAATACGGGGGGACACAGGGTTGAGTCAGCCCCAGCATTTT. V gene TRBV4-2 combines with J gene TRBJ1-5; tentatively, D is TRBD1 (6 bases). CDR1 and CDR2 (germline): LGHNA, YNFKEQ. The CDR3 sequence is 19 residues long. Trimming took 0 bases from V and 6 from J, leaving 24 bases between them.

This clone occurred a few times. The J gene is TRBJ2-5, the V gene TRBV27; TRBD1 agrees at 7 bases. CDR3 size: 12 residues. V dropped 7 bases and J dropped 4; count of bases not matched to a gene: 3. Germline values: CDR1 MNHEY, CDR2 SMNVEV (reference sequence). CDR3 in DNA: TGTGCCAGCATGACAGGGTCAGAGACCCAGTACTTC. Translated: CASMTGSETQYF.